This note documents a single TCR beta chain sequence. Its target is not known. The same CDR3 also results from other DNA sequences found in this sample. This PCR relied on a set of 60 Vbeta primers and 13 Jbeta primers. Profiling relied on immunoSEQ multiplex PCR, and the TCRdb table lists in-frame clones only, not all of them. This sample has 150,000 to 160,000 clones, with more than 75% found just once. This entry belongs to a study of cytomegalovirus exposure and HLA in healthy donors. The study, taken as a whole, reports: Many donors shared some public TCRs, even though most TCR sequences were rare.

The CDR3 consists of 16 residues. The V segment lost 5 bases and the J segment 4 bases; nucleotides outside the gene matches: 9. Germline V CDR1 and CDR2: SGHTA, FQGNSA. The sequenced material came from PBMCs. V is TRBV7-2 and J is TRBJ2-2; 8 positions agree with TRBD2. This clonotype was obtained from a woman between 18 and 30 years old in good health and CMV-seronegative. As DNA, the CDR3 is TGTGCCAGCAGCCCGACCAGCGGGGGAGCCACCGGGGAGCTGTTTTTT. Its protein is CASSPTSGGATGELFF.